What follows are 24 T cell receptor beta chains derived from one specimen sequenced in a study of blood T cells in healthy people across ages. Using a J-beta primer mix together with a sample-barcoded 5' primer, a second PCR was run for roughly 6 to 12 cycles. TCRdb reanalysed the 5' RACE reads using MiXCR and keeps one entry per CDR3 protein. In the table there are 980,000 or so distinct CDR3 sequences, approximately 49% of which are singletons. The source material was blood. Receptors originate from a man younger than 40 in good health.

This clonotype was observed at least ten times. It is unclear where the CDR3 begins or ends on the DNA, so no DNA is shown, and the CDR3 is as TCRdb lists it. The J gene is TRBJ2-7, the V gene TRBV6-1; the tabulated D call, TRBD1, remains unverified against the DNA. Counting both end residues, the CDR3 totals 11 amino acids. Germline CDR1 MNHNS, CDR2 SASEGT. The CDR3 is CASGQGYEQYF.

This clonotype was seen only a few times. The genes are TRBV7-9 and TRBJ1-2; unclear D gene. This CDR3 has 15 residues. The V and J ends lost 3 bases and 2 bases respectively, with 13 bases between them. Germline values: CDR1 SEHNR, CDR2 FQNEAQ (reference sequence). The CDR3 DNA reads TGTGCCAGCAGCTTCCCTGACGTGGGCAACTATGGCTACACCTTC. This sequence encodes CASSFPDVGNYGYTF.

This clonotype was seen a few times. V usage is TRBV5-1 and J usage is TRBJ2-7; 9 nucleotides agree with TRBD2. The CDR3 is 16 residues long. J was trimmed by 4 bases and V by 2 bases; bases with no gene match: 10. The germline V gene has CDR1 SGHRS and CDR2 YFSETQ. The CDR3 region has the DNA TGCGCCAGCAGCTTTCGAGTCCTAGCGGGGTTGTACGAGCAGTACTTC. The encoded protein is CASSFRVLAGLYEQYF. The full variable domain, in which reference TRBV5-1 and TRBJ2-7 provide the parts outside the CDR3, is KAGVTQTPRYLIKTRGQQVTLSCSPISGHRSVSWYQQTPGQGLQFLFEYFSETQRNKGNFPGRFSGRQFSNSRSEMNVSTLELGDSALYLCASSFRVLAGLYEQYFGPGTRLTVT.

The chain combines TRBV7-3 with TRBJ1-2; 7 positions agree with TRBD1. The CDR3 consists of 15 residues. Germline loops: CDR1 SGHTA, CDR2 FQGTGA. V shed 6 bases and J 6 bases; nucleotides not matched to a gene: 13. The CDR3 sequence: CASSSTWTGFDGYTF. The CDR3 region has the DNA TGTGCCAGCAGTAGCACGTGGACAGGATTCGATGGCTACACCTTC.

The rearrangement joins TRBV21-1 to TRBJ2-7; TRBD1 reflects the table's D call only, with no check against the DNA. TRBV21-1 is given as a pseudogene. The CDR3 covers 16 residues. CDR3 residues: CASSTCTGTVPYEQYF. DNA for the CDR3: TGTGCCAGCAGCACCTGCACCGGGACAGTCCCCTACGAGCAGTACTTC.

This rearrangement joins TRBV5-1 to TRBJ2-2, with 7 positions matching TRBD2. The CDR3 loop spans 16 amino acids. The trim removed 5 bases at V and 0 bases at J, leaving 7 bases unmatched. The germline V gene encodes CDR1 SGHRS and CDR2 YFSETQ. Here the CDR3 DNA reads TGCGCCAGCAGTCGGAGCGGGGCGGCGAACACCGGGGAGCTGTTTTTT. Translation gives CASSRSGAANTGELFF.

This clonotype was found a few times. The DNA of the CDR3 is TGTGCCAGCAGCCAACCAGAAGCCAGGAGTGGCTACACCTTC. Protein sequence: CASSQPEARSGYTF. The V gene is TRBV3-1, the J gene TRBJ1-2; D call uncertain. The CDR3 is 14 amino acids. V was clipped by 2 bases and J by 7 bases, with 14 bases between them. Per germline, CDR1 LGHDT and CDR2 YNNKEL (reference sequence).

This sequence joins TRBV28 and TRBJ2-5, with a possible D match to TRBD2 (7 bases). V was clipped by 1 base and J by 5 bases, with 11 bases between them. Germline assignment: CDR1 MDHEN and CDR2 SYDVKM. This CDR3 comprises 14 residues. CDR3 in DNA: TGTGCCAGCAGTTTATCGGGGGGCATGGAGACCCAGTACTTC. This gives the protein CASSLSGGMETQYF.

This clonotype was observed a handful of times. This chain joins TRBV7-2 and TRBJ2-1; D gene uncertain. Germline CDR1 and CDR2: SGHTA and FQGNSA. The CDR3 runs to 14 residues. V lost 2 bases and J 6 bases, leaving 11 bases between the germline ends. The DNA for the CDR3 is TGTGCCAGCAGCTTAAACGGAAGGCTCAATGAGCAGTTCTTC. Protein: CASSLNGRLNEQFF.

Written as DNA, the CDR3 is TGTGCCAGCAGCGCCCCCATGGAGACCCAGTACTTC. Translation: CASSAPMETQYF. The chain is built from TRBV7-9 and TRBJ2-5; D gene unclear. CDR1 and CDR2 (germline): SEHNR, FQNEAQ (reference sequence). CDR3 length equals 12 residues. The germline V and J ends were trimmed by 5 bases and 5 bases, with 9 bases remaining between them. The full variable domain, its missing parts supplied by reference TRBV7-9 and TRBJ2-5, is DTGVSQNPRHKITKRGQNVTFRCDPISEHNRLYWYRQTLGQGPEFLTYFQNEAQLEKSRLLSDRFSAERPKGSFSTLEIQRTEQGDSAMYLCASSAPMETQYFGPGTRLLVL.

This clonotype was seen a few times. The chain couples TRBV4-2 to TRBJ2-1; the D is unclear. CDR3 length: 16 residues. Germline-derived CDR1 and CDR2 are LGHNA and YNFKEQ. V dropped 0 bases and J dropped 6 bases, with 15 bases sitting between them. The CDR3 is CASSQDELVRGNEQFF. In DNA form, the CDR3 reads TGTGCCAGCAGCCAAGATGAGCTAGTCCGCGGCAATGAGCAGTTCTTC.

This chain links TRBV14 with TRBJ2-3; D uncertain. V was trimmed by 1 base and J by 6 bases, leaving 11 bases between them. The CDR3 is 14 amino acids. Per germline, CDR1 SGHDN and CDR2 FVKESK. The CDR3 loop reads CASSQVSVVDTQYF. The CDR3 DNA reads TGTGCCAGCAGCCAAGTTTCGGTCGTCGATACGCAGTATTTT.

This clonotype has more than one count but fewer than ten. The V and J genes are TRBV6-4 and TRBJ2-3; 11 bases line up with TRBD2. J was trimmed by 3 bases and V by 6 bases; bases with no gene match: 8. CDR3 length equals 16 residues. Per the germline V gene, CDR1 is MRHNA and CDR2 is SNTAGT. CDR3 amino acids: CASSPSLAGGTDTQYF. For the CDR3, the DNA is TGTGCCAGCAGCCCCTCTCTAGCGGGGGGTACAGATACGCAGTATTTT.

This clonotype was detected a few times. The chain has TRBV4-3 and TRBJ2-1, with 8 bases matching TRBD2. The CDR3 totals 18 residues. The germline V gene encodes CDR1 LGHNA and CDR2 YSLEER. The junction had 9 bases not matched to a gene; V was cut back by 0 bases and J by 2 bases. The DNA of the CDR3 is TGCGCCAGCAGCCAAGATCGGGGAGGAGCGGGGGCCTACAATGAGCAGTTCTTC. Translated: CASSQDRGGAGAYNEQFF.

The chain links TRBV29-1 to TRBJ2-3, with D possibly being TRBD1 or TRBD2 (5 bases each). V dropped 6 bases and J dropped 6 bases, with 16 bases sitting between them. This CDR3 region has 13 residues. Germline V gene sequence: CDR1 SQVTM, CDR2 ANQGSEA. This CDR3 reads CSVEGREYDTQYF. The CDR3 bases are TGCAGCGTAGAGGGCAGGGAGTACGATACGCAGTATTTT.

A note on this clonotype: This could be a read error, since a much larger clone is one nucleotide away. This sequence joins TRBV20-1 and TRBJ1-4; D gene unclear. The length of the CDR3 is 16 residues. V was pared by 0 bases and J by 5 bases, with 16 bases between. Germline-derived CDR1 and CDR2 are DFQATT and SNEGSKA (reference sequence). CDR3 protein: CSARDRMGTGNEKLFF. The CDR3 DNA reads as TGCAGTGCTAGAGATCGAATGGGTACGGGAAATGAAAAACTGTTTTTT.

The rearrangement uses TRBV4-1 and TRBJ1-4, with 8 bases aligning to TRBD1. Per the germline V gene, CDR1 is MGHRA and CDR2 is YSYEKL. The length of the CDR3 is 16 residues. With 1 base clipped from V and 10 bases from J, the junction kept 11 bases outside the gene matches. The CDR3, as DNA: TGCGCCAGCAGCCAAGGTTACGACAGGGGATTGGGAAAACTGTTTTTT. It specifies CASSQGYDRGLGKLFF.

The V and J genes are TRBV20-1 and TRBJ2-4; possibly TRBD1 or TRBD2 for D (6 bases each). This CDR3 contains 14 residues. V shed 5 bases and J shed 1 base, with 12 bases lying between them. Germline assignment: CDR1 DFQATT and CDR2 SNEGSKA (reference sequence). CDR3 bases: TGCAGTGCTGCCCGAGGGGGGGCCAAAAACATTCAGTACTTC. Translating it yields CSAARGGAKNIQYF.

The rearrangement uses TRBV7-2 and TRBJ2-7; 7 bases agree with TRBD2. The length of the CDR3 is 13 residues. Germline CDR1 and CDR2: SGHTA and FQGNSA. Losses at the gene ends were 4 bases for V and 4 bases for J; bases not matched to a gene: 4. The CDR3 sequence is CASSSPAGYEQYF. The CDR3 region has the DNA TGTGCCAGCAGCTCCCCAGCGGGGTACGAGCAGTACTTC.

CDR3 protein: CATSMAQVFYEQYF. CDR3 coding DNA: TGTGCCACCAGCATGGCACAAGTGTTTTACGAGCAGTACTTC. The chain couples TRBV15 to TRBJ2-7; D is unresolved. Per germline, CDR1 LNHNV and CDR2 YYDKDF (reference sequence). The V and J ends lost 4 bases and 4 bases respectively, with 14 bases between them. The CDR3 is 14 residues long.

This rearrangement joins TRBV6-6 to TRBJ2-2; no firm D call. There are 15 residues in the CDR3. Looked up from germline, CDR1 is MNHNY and CDR2 is SVGAGI (reference sequence). Deletions cut 6 bases from V and 4 bases from J, with 15 bases between. The CDR3 reads CASRPGRDSTGELFF. As DNA, the CDR3 is TGTGCCAGCAGACCAGGAAGGGATAGCACCGGGGAGCTGTTTTTT.

Comment on this clonotype: Without the conserved terminal phenylalanine or tryptophan, this CDR3 likely stems from a read error. The chain is built from TRBV29-1 and TRBJ2-5; either TRBD1 or TRBD2 may fit D (6 bases each). Germline CDR1 and CDR2: SQVTM and ANQGSEA. V was pared by 4 bases and J by 2 bases, with 11 bases between. The CDR3 spans 13 residues. For the CDR3, the DNA is TGCAGCGTTGGGAGGGGACAACAAGAGACCCAGTACTTA. Protein sequence: CSVGRGQQETQYL.

This clonotype occurred a few times. The chain is built from TRBV7-9 and TRBJ2-1; D possibly corresponds to TRBD1 (5 bases). Germline loops: CDR1 SEHNR, CDR2 FQNEAQ (reference sequence). V lost 5 bases and J 3 bases, leaving 20 bases between the germline ends. The CDR3 is 17 residues long. The CDR3 DNA follows: TGTGCCAGCAGCCTACTAATGCAGGGTGAAGGCTACAATGAGCAGTTCTTC. This sequence encodes CASSLLMQGEGYNEQFF.

This rearrangement joins TRBV29-1 to TRBJ1-5, with TRBD1 as a possible D gene (5 bases). This CDR3 has 14 residues. Germline assignment: CDR1 SQVTM and CDR2 ANQGSEA. V lost 5 bases, J lost 7 bases, and 18 bases lay in between. DNA for the CDR3: TGCAGCGTTATTCTAGGTGGGACGGGACAGCCCCAGCATTTT. It yields the protein CSVILGGTGQPQHF.